Listed below are T cell receptor beta chains from one sample, sequenced in a study of T cells in Graves' hyperthyroidism and ophthalmopathy. TCRdb passed the multiplex PCR reads through MiXCR, listing each CDR3 protein once. The top ten hold 5% to 6% of the sample, which has roughly 380,000 distinct CDR3 sequences, roughly 13% seen once. Source material: blood. Receptor source: a woman aged 18 to 35 with Graves' hyperthyroidism. Both conserved end residues are part of each CDR3. The D gene is left open where the match is weak. Size is stated for part of the rows, as once, few or many counts, or as a class when the clone is expanded.

cdr3_nt: TGTGCCAGCAGCTCCGGTGGGCTAGCGAGAGAGCAGTACTTC; cdr3_aa: CASSSGGLAREQYF; j_call: TRBJ2-7; v_call: TRBV7-9; d_call: -; clone_size: many
cdr3_nt: TGTGCCAGCAGTTACGACAGGGCAGACCAGCCCCAGCATTTT; cdr3_aa: CASSYDRADQPQHF; j_call: TRBJ1-5; v_call: TRBV6-6; d_call: TRBD1; clone_size: many
cdr3_nt: TGTGCCAGCAGCTTAGTAGGAGGACGTCACAATGAGCAGTTCTTC; cdr3_aa: CASSLVGGRHNEQFF; j_call: TRBJ2-1; v_call: TRBV7-2; d_call: -; clone_size: many
cdr3_nt: TGTGCCAGCACTAGTGGCAATGAGCAGTTCTTC; cdr3_aa: CASTSGNEQFF; j_call: TRBJ2-1; v_call: TRBV12-3/TRBV12-4; d_call: -; clone_size: many
cdr3_nt: TGTGCCAGCTCGCGGCTTAGCACAGATACGCAGTATTTT; cdr3_aa: CASSRLSTDTQYF; j_call: TRBJ2-3; v_call: TRBV6-1; d_call: -; clone_size: many
cdr3_nt: TGTGCCAGCAGCCCCCCCCCCGGGACCGAGGGTGAAAAACTGTTTTTT; cdr3_aa: CASSPPPGTEGEKLFF; j_call: TRBJ1-4; v_call: TRBV9; d_call: -; clone_size: -
cdr3_nt: TGCGCCAGCAGCCAAGATCAGGCAGGGGCTGGCTACACCTTC; cdr3_aa: CASSQDQAGAGYTF; j_call: TRBJ1-2; v_call: TRBV4-3; d_call: -; clone_size: many
cdr3_nt: TGTGCCAGCTCACCCCCATTTGGTAGCGGGAGAGCATACAATGAGCAGTTCTTC; cdr3_aa: CASSPPFGSGRAYNEQFF; j_call: TRBJ2-1; v_call: TRBV18; d_call: TRBD2; clone_size: -
cdr3_nt: TGTGCCAGCAGTTTACTGGTTCCTAAGCTAGGCTATGGCTACACCTTC; cdr3_aa: CASSLLVPKLGYGYTF; j_call: TRBJ1-2; v_call: TRBV6-1; d_call: -; clone_size: few
cdr3_nt: TGCAGTGCCCTACCGACGAACCCCGGGGGGTCGGAAAAACTGTTTTTT; cdr3_aa: CSALPTNPGGSEKLFF; j_call: TRBJ1-4; v_call: TRBV20-1; d_call: -; clone_size: few
cdr3_nt: TGTGCCTGGAGTATCCCGGACGGCGGGAGGGAGACCCAGTACTTC; cdr3_aa: CAWSIPDGGRETQYF; j_call: TRBJ2-5; v_call: TRBV30; d_call: TRBD2; clone_size: -
cdr3_nt: TGCGCCAGCAGCCAAGGGGACAGGGGAGGCTATGGCTACACCTTC; cdr3_aa: CASSQGDRGGYGYTF; j_call: TRBJ1-2; v_call: TRBV4-3; d_call: TRBD1; clone_size: -
cdr3_nt: TGCGCCAGCAGCCCGGGGACTAGCGGGAGCGACGAGCAGTACTTC; cdr3_aa: CASSPGTSGSDEQYF; j_call: TRBJ2-7; v_call: TRBV5-1; d_call: TRBD2; clone_size: -
cdr3_nt: TGTGCCAGCAGCTTTGACGAGGGCTCCTACAATGAGCGGTTCTTC; cdr3_aa: CASSFDEGSYNERFF; j_call: TRBJ2-1; v_call: TRBV7-3; d_call: -; clone_size: few
cdr3_nt: TGTGCCTGGAGGACAGGGTGGGCAGATACGCAGTATTTT; cdr3_aa: CAWRTGWADTQYF; j_call: TRBJ2-3; v_call: TRBV30; d_call: TRBD1; clone_size: few
cdr3_nt: TGTGCCAGCAGTCTCCCCCTCATGACAGGGGGGGACAATTCACCCCTCCACTTT; cdr3_aa: CASSLPLMTGGDNSPLHF; j_call: TRBJ1-6; v_call: TRBV27; d_call: TRBD1; clone_size: few